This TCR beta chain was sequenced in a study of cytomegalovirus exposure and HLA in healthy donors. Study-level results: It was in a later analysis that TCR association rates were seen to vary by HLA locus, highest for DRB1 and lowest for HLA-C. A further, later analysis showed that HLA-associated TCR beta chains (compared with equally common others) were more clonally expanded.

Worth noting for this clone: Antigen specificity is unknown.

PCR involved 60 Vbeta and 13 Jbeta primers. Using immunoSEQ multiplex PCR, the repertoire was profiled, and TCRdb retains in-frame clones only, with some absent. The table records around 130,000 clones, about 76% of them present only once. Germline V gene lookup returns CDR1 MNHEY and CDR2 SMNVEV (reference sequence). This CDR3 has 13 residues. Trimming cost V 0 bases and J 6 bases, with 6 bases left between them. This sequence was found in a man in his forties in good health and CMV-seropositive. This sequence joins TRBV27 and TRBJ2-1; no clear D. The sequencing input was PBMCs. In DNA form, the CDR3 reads TGTGCCAGCAGTTTATCCTTCGGCAATGAGCAGTTCTTC. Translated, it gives CASSLSFGNEQFF.